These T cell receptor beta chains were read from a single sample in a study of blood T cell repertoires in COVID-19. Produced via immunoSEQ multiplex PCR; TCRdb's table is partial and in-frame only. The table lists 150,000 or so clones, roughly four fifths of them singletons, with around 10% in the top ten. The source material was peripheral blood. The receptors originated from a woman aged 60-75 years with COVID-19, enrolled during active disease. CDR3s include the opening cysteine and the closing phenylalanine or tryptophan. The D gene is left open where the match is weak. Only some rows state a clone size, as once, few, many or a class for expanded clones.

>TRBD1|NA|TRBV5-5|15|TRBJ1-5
CASTETGGVNQPQHF
TGTGCCAGCACCGAAACAGGGGGCGTCAATCAGCCCCAGCATTTT
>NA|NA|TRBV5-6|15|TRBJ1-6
CASSLQGLNNSPLHF
TGTGCCAGCAGCTTACAGGGTTTGAATAATTCACCCCTCCACTTT
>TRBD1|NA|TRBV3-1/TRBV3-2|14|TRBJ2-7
CASSQLGTAYEQYF
TGTGCCAGCAGCCAATTAGGGACAGCCTACGAGCAGTACTTC
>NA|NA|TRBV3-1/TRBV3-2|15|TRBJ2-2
CASSQTQVGTGELFF
TGTGCCAGCAGCCAAACCCAGGTTGGCACCGGGGAGCTGTTTTTT
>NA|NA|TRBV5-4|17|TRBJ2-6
CASSLGQLFSGANVLTF
TGTGCCAGCAGCTTGGGACAGCTCTTCTCTGGGGCCAACGTCCTGACTTTC
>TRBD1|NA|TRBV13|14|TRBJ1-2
CASSVQGANYGYTF
TGTGCCAGCAGCGTCCAGGGGGCGAACTATGGCTACACCTTC
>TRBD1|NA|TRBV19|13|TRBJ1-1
CASRNRGNTEAFF
TGTGCCAGTAGGAACAGGGGTAACACTGAAGCTTTCTTT
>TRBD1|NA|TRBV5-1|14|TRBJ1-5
CASSPGQGYQPQHF
TGCGCCAGCAGCCCGGGACAGGGGTATCAGCCCCAGCATTTT
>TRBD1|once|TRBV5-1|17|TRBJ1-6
CASRAGTGAVYASPLHF
TGCGCCAGCAGGGCCGGGACAGGGGCGGTATATGCTTCACCCCTCCACTTT
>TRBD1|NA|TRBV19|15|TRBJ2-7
CASSIPGGLIGEQYF
TGTGCCAGTAGTATACCAGGGGGCCTCATCGGCGAGCAGTACTTC
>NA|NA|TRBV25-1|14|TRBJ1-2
CASSELKQGYGYTF
TGTGCCAGCAGTGAGCTCAAACAGGGTTATGGCTACACCTTC
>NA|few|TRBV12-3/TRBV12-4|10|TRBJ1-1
CASSLGQAFF
TGTGCCAGCAGTTTAGGTCAGGCTTTCTTT
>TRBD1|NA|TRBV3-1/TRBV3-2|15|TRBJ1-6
CASSRGQGINSPLHF
TGTGCCAGCAGCCGAGGACAGGGGATCAATTCACCCCTCCACTTT
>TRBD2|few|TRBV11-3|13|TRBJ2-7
CASSTRTSGEQYF
TGTGCCAGCAGCACCCGGACTAGCGGCGAGCAGTACTTC
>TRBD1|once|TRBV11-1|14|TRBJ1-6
CASSGQGFNSPLHF
TGTGCCAGCAGCGGACAGGGGTTTAATTCACCCCTCCACTTT
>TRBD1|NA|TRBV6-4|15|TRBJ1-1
CASSPGTGGGTEAFF
TGTGCCAGCAGTCCGGGGACAGGGGGGGGCACTGAAGCTTTCTTT